This record concerns one T cell receptor beta chain sequence. Its antigen is not known. This sample was taken from a study of shared clonotypes between healthy human individuals. Study information: The donor pool was made up of a couple of women and three men aged 18 to 49. Per donor, three plates held CD4 naive cells, three held CD4 memory, two held CD8 naive and one held CD8 memory.

Samples underwent the assay at deep level. The data were produced by immunoSEQ multiplex PCR, yet TCRdb's version contains in-frame clones alone and is incomplete. The sample includes fewer than 800,000 clones, roughly 94% of them seen just once. Naive CD8 cells lacked CD45RO and underwent positive selection for CCR7, leaving out terminally differentiated effector memory CD45RA+ cells. Whole-study findings and limits: Larger richness was generally estimated for naive than memory subsets.

The CDR3 length is 17 residues. Trimming took 3 bases from V and 1 from J; bases not matched to a gene: 12. The germline V gene encodes CDR1 SGDLS and CDR2 YYNGEE. The chain combines TRBV9 with TRBJ1-1; 7 bases are shared with TRBD1. Sequencing used naive CD8+ T cells sorted from blood. The TCR sequence derives from a man aged 25 to 45 in good health. CDR3 coding DNA: TGTGCCAGCAGCGGAGACAGGGCCCAATACCAGAACACTGAAGCTTTCTTT. Translation: CASSGDRAQYQNTEAFF.